The 15 T cell receptor beta chains in this list originate from one sample, sequenced in a study of control samples from healthy donors and cancer patients. Profiled with immunoSEQ multiplex PCR; TCRdb holds only in-frame clones, not every one. The profile shows around 140,000 clones, over 80% of them singletons. Sequenced material: blood. The receptors originated from a woman in her fifties or sixties in good health.

The chain combines TRBV6-4 with TRBJ2-1; D might be TRBD2 (6 bases). Trimming removed 6 bases at V and 6 bases at J, with 15 bases between. The V gene's germline CDR1 is MRHNA and CDR2 SNTAGT. CDR3 size: 14 residues. CDR3 DNA: TGTGCCAGCAGCGCAATCTCCGGGGGCAATGAGCAGTTCTTC. It translates to CASSAISGGNEQFF.

This chain uses TRBV7-9 with TRBJ2-1; D call uncertain. This CDR3 has 17 amino acids. V was trimmed by 5 bases and J by 0 bases, leaving 17 bases between them. CDR1 and CDR2 from the germline V gene are SEHNR and FQNEAQ (reference sequence). CDR3 region: CASSPRTGGSSYNEQFF. CDR3 nucleotide sequence: TGTGCCAGCAGCCCCCGGACCGGCGGAAGCTCCTACAATGAGCAGTTCTTC.

The V call is TRBV7-2, the J call TRBJ1-2, with 7 nucleotides matching TRBD1. This CDR3 comprises 15 residues. The V gene end was trimmed by 6 bases and the J gene end by 3 bases; junction bases not matched to a gene: 10. Per the germline V gene, CDR1 is SGHTA and CDR2 is FQGNSA. The CDR3 nucleotides read TGTGCCAGCAGGAAATTGACAGGGCTTGACTATGGCTACACCTTC. Amino acids: CASRKLTGLDYGYTF.

This chain uses TRBV19 with TRBJ2-1, with D perhaps TRBD2 (6 bases). Germline V gene sequence: CDR1 LNHDA, CDR2 SQIVND (reference sequence). V was pared by 3 bases and J by 0 bases, with 12 bases between. CDR3 size: 16 residues. The CDR3, as DNA: TGTGCCAGTAGTATGAGGGCGGGAAGCTCCTACAATGAGCAGTTCTTC. This translates into CASSMRAGSSYNEQFF.

This clone was seen a handful of times. The V and J genes are TRBV19 and TRBJ1-5; D not certain. The CDR3 consists of 14 residues. Germline assignment: CDR1 LNHDA and CDR2 SQIVND (reference sequence). V was clipped by 8 bases and J by 5 bases, with 16 bases between them. CDR3: CASRAEAPDQPQHF. The CDR3 region has the DNA TGTGCCAGTCGCGCGGAGGCCCCAGATCAGCCCCAGCATTTT.

The chain recombines TRBV7-2 with TRBJ1-6, with 7 bases lining up with TRBD1. Trimming took 5 bases from V and 8 from J; bases not matched to a gene: 9. CDR3 size: 15 residues. Germline CDR1 SGHTA, CDR2 FQGNSA. For the CDR3, the DNA is TGTGCCAGCAGCCGTCAACAGGGGCGGGATTCACCCCTCCACTTT. Translation: CASSRQQGRDSPLHF.

The V and J genes are TRBV30 and TRBJ2-2; no firm D call. The CDR3 spans 13 residues. V dropped 0 bases and J dropped 6 bases, with 8 bases sitting between them. Germline V lookup: CDR1 GTSNPN, CDR2 SVGIG (reference sequence). CDR3 region: CAWSVLLPGELFF. In DNA, the CDR3 is TGTGCCTGGAGTGTACTCCTCCCCGGGGAGCTGTTTTTT. Combining the CDR3 with reference TRBV30 and TRBJ2-2 gives the whole variable domain SQTIHQWPATLVQPVGSPLSLECTVEGTSNPNLYWYRQAAGRGLQLLFYSVGIGQISSEVPQNLSASRPQDRQFILSSKKLLLSDSGFYLCAWSVLLPGELFFGEGSRLTVL.

The rearrangement joins TRBV2 to TRBJ1-2; TRBD1 matches at 9 bases. CDR3 length: 12 residues. Germline CDR1 reads SNHLY; CDR2 reads FYNNEI. J gave up 7 bases and V 8 bases, and 5 bases lay outside the gene matches. The CDR3 coding sequence is TGTGCCAGCCGGACAGGGGATCTTGGCTACACCTTC. Translated: CASRTGDLGYTF.

The chain is built from TRBV30 and TRBJ2-3, with TRBD2 matching 14 bases. There are 15 residues in the CDR3. Trimming cost V 1 base and J 6 bases; bases outside gene matches: 3. CDR1 is GTSNPN, CDR2 SVGIG, per germline (reference sequence). CDR3 amino acids: CAWSARLAGGDTQYF. DNA of the CDR3: TGTGCCTGGAGTGCAAGACTAGCGGGAGGGGATACGCAGTATTTT.

The chain is built from TRBV19 and TRBJ2-2, with unresolved D. The CDR3 is 14 residues long. CDR1 LNHDA and CDR2 SQIVND come from the germline V gene (reference sequence). V lost 5 bases, J lost 4 bases, and 11 bases lay in between. CDR3 nucleotides: TGTGCCAGTAGTGCGCTAAAGGGCACCGGGGAGCTGTTTTTT. As protein: CASSALKGTGELFF.

This chain joins TRBV18 and TRBJ2-7; D not certain. V lost 1 base and J lost 3, with 10 bases in between. The CDR3 has 14 amino acids. The germline V gene has CDR1 KGHSH and CDR2 LQKENI. The CDR3 sequence: CASSPQVTGYEQYF. The CDR3 DNA is TGTGCCAGCTCACCACAAGTAACCGGCTACGAGCAGTACTTC.

This chain joins TRBV10-3 and TRBJ1-1, with a tentative D call TRBD1 (6 bases). In germline, CDR1 is ENHRY, CDR2 SYGVKD. The CDR3 extends over 15 amino acids. V lost 10 bases to trimming and J lost 0 bases, with 18 bases between them. DNA of the CDR3: TGTGCCACCTCCCTAGCGGGACAAATGAACACTGAAGCTTTCTTT. Its translation: CATSLAGQMNTEAFF.

The chain couples TRBV5-6 to TRBJ1-1; D remains unclear. The CDR3 length is 13 residues. Germline V gene data show CDR1 as SGHDT and CDR2 as YYEEEE. Trimming took 3 bases from V and 6 from J, leaving 12 bases between them. CDR3 sequence reads: CASSSRERPEAFF. Written as DNA, the CDR3 is TGTGCCAGCAGCTCTCGGGAGAGGCCTGAAGCTTTCTTT.

This chain links TRBV19 with TRBJ2-7; 11 bases map to TRBD2. The V gene's germline CDR1 is LNHDA and CDR2 SQIVND (reference sequence). This CDR3 region has 15 residues. V gave up 5 bases and J gave up 4 bases; unmatched junction bases: 7. The CDR3 DNA reads as TGTGCCAGTAGTTCTCTAGCGGGAGGAAATTACGAGCAGTACTTC. Translating it yields CASSSLAGGNYEQYF.

The chain is built from TRBV4-2 and TRBJ1-1; weak D call: TRBD1 (5 bases). V lost 0 bases and J lost 6, with 20 bases in between. The CDR3 has 17 amino acids. Germline CDR1 LGHNA, CDR2 YNFKEQ. The CDR3, as DNA: TGTGCCAGCAGCCAAGAAGGGAGGTTGGGGCGGGAAGCTGAAGCTTTCTTT. It encodes CASSQEGRLGREAEAFF.